One sample yielded the 2 T cell receptor beta chains listed below, sequenced in a study of blood T cell repertoires in COVID-19. This table comes from immunoSEQ multiplex PCR, and its TCRdb copy is limited to in-frame clones, with some not included. The sample lists 150,000 or so clones; approximately 84% were seen once. Material: PBMCs or T cells enriched from blood (not recorded which). These receptors were collected from a human donor with acute COVID-19. The donor label of this sample is uncertain.

V gene TRBV2 combines with J gene TRBJ2-7; 7 positions agree with TRBD2. CDR1 and CDR2 from the germline V gene are SNHLY and FYNNEI. Germline trimming cut 11 bases from V and 0 bases from J; bases unmatched to any gene: 7. The CDR3 length is 13 residues. This chain's CDR3 is CASRGESSYEQYF. In DNA form, the CDR3 reads TGTGCCTCCCGGGGGGAGAGCTCCTACGAGCAGTACTTC.

CDR3 sequence: CASSGQGPYEQYF. In nucleotides, the CDR3 is TGTGCCAGCTCAGGGCAGGGCCCCTACGAGCAGTACTTC. This chain uses TRBV18 with TRBJ2-7; tentative D call: TRBD1 (5 bases). Trimming shortened V by 5 bases and J by 2 bases, and 10 bases separated the two germline ends. There are 13 residues in the CDR3. CDR1 and CDR2 (germline): KGHSH, LQKENI. Variable domain in full (rest from reference TRBV18 and TRBJ2-7): NAGVMQNPRHLVRRRGQEARLRCSPMKGHSHVYWYRQLPEEGLKFMVYLQKENIIDESGMPKERFSAEFPKEGPSILRIQQVVRGDSAAYFCASSGQGPYEQYFGPGTRLTVT.